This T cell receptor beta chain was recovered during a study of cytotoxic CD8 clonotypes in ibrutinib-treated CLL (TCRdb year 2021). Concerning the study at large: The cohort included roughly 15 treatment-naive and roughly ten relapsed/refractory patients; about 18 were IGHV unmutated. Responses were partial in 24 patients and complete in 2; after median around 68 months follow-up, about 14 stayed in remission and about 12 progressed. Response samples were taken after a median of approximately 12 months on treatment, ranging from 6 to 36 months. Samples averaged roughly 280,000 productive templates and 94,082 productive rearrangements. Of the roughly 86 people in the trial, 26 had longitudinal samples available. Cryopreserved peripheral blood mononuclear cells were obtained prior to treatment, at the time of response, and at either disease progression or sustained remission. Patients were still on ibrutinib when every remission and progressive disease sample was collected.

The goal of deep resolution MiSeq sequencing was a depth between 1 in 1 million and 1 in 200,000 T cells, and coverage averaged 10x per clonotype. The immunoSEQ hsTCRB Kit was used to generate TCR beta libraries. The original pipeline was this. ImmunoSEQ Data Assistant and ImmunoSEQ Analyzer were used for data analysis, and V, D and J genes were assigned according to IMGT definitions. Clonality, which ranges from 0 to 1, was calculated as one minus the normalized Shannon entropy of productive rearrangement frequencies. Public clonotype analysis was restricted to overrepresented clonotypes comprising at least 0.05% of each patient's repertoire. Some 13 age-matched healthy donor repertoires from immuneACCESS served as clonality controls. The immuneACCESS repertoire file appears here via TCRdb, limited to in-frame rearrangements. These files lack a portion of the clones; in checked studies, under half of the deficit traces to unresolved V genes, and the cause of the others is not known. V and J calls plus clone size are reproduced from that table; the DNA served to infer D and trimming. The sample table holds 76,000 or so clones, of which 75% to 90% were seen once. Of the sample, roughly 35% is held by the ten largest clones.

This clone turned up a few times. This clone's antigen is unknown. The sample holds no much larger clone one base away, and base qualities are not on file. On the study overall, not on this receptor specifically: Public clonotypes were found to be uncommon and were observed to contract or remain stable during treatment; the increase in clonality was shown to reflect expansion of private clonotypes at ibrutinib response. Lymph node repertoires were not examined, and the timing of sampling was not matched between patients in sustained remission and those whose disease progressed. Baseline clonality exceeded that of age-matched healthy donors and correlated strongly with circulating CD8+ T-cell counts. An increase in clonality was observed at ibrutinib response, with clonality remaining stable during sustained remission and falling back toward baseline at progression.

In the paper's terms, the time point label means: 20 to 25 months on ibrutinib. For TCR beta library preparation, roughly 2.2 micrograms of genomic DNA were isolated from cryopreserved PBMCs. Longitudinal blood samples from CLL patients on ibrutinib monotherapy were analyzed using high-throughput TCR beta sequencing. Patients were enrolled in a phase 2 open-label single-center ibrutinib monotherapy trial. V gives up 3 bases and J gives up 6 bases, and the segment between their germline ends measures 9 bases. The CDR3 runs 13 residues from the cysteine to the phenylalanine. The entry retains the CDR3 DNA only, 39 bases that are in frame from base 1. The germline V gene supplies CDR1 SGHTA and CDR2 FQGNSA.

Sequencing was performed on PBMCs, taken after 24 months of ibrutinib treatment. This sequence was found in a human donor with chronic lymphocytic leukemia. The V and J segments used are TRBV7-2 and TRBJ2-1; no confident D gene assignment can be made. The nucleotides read TGTGCCAGCAGCTTGATTAGACTCAATGAGCAGTTCTTC. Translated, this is CASSLIRLNEQFF.